The sequence of this TCR beta chain was determined in a study of CD8 T cells in ankylosing spondylitis. Via MiXCR, TCRdb re-called the 5' RACE reads, giving one row per CDR3 protein. The sample contains fewer than 35,000 distinct CDR3 sequences, more than 30% of which appear only once. Study-wide results and limits: Previously reported in reactive arthritis synovial fluid and blood were some of the motif variants. Reportedly, matched ankylosing spondylitis synovial fluid was significantly enriched for disease-linked clones.

On this clonotype: Antigen unknown.

This TCR was recovered from a male donor with ankylosing spondylitis. Sequencing was done on a sample of synovial fluid, either unsorted or a sorted T cell fraction (not recorded which).

The CDR3 spells CASSRTSYNEQFF. The CDR3 nucleotides read TGTGCCAGCAGTCGCACTTCATACAATGAGCAGTTCTTC. This rearrangement joins TRBV6-1 to TRBJ2-1; no reliable D call. Germline assignment: CDR1 MNHNS and CDR2 SASEGT. With 5 bases removed from V and 4 bases from J, the gap between germline ends came to 9 bases. There are 13 residues in the CDR3.